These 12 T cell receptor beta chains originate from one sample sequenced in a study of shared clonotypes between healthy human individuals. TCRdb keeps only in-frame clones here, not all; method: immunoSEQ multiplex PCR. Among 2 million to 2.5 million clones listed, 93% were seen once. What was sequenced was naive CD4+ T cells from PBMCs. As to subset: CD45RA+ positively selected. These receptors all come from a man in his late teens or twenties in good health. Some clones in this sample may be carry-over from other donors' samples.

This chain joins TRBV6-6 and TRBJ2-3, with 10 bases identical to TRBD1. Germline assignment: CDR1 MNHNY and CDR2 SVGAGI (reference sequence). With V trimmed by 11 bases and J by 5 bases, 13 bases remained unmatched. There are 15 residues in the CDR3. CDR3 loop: CACNRQGAFRDTQYF. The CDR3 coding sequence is TGTGCCTGCAATCGACAGGGGGCCTTTCGAGATACGCAGTATTTT.

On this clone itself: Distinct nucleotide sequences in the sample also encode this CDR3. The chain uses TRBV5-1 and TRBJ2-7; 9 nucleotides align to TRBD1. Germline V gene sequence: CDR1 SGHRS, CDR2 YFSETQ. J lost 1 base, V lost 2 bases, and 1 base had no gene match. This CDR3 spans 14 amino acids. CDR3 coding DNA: TGCGCCAGCAGCTTCGGACAGGGGTCCTACGAGCAGTACTTC. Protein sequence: CASSFGQGSYEQYF.

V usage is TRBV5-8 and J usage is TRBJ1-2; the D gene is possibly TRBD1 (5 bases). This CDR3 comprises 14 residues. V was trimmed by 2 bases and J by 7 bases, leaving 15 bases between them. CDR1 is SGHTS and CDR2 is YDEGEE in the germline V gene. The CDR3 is CASSFSGIRSGYTF. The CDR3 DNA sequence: TGTGCCAGCAGCTTTTCAGGGATTAGAAGTGGCTACACCTTC. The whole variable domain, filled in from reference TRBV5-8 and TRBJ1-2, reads EAGVTQSPTHLIKTRGQQATLRCSPISGHTSVYWYQQALGLGLQFLLWYDEGEERNRGNFPPRFSGRQFPNYSSELNVNALELEDSALYLCASSFSGIRSGYTFGSGTRLTVV.

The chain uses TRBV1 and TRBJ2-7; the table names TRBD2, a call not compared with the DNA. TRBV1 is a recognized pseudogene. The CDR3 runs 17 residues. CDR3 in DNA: TGCACCAGCAGCCAAGAAGGTAGCGGGAGCCACTCCTACGAGCAGTACTTC. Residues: CTSSQEGSGSHSYEQYF.

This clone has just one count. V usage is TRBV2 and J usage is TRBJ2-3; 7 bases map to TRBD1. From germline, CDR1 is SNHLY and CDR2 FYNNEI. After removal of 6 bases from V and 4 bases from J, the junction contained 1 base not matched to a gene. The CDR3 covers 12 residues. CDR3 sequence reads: CASRTGPDTQYF. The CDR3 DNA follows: TGTGCCAGCAGGACAGGGCCAGATACGCAGTATTTT.

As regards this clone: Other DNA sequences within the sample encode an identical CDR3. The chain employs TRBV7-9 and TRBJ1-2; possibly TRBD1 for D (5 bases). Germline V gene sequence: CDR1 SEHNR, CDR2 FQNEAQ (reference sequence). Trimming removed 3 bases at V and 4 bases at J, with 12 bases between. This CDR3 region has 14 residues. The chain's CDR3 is CASSLTQGSYGYTF. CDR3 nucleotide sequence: TGTGCCAGCAGCTTGACCCAGGGTTCCTATGGCTACACCTTC.

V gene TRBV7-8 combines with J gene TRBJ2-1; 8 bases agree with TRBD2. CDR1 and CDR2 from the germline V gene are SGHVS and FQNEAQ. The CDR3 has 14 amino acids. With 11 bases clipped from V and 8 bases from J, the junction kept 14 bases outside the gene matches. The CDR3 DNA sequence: TGTGCCTCCTCCCCTGGCGGGAGGAGGGATGAGCAGTTCTTC. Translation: CASSPGGRRDEQFF.

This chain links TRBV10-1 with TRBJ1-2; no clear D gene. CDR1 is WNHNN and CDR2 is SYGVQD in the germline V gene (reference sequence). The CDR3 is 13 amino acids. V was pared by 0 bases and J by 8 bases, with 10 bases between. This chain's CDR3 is CASSESTGQGYTF. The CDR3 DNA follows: TGCGCCAGCAGTGAGTCGACCGGGCAGGGCTACACCTTC.

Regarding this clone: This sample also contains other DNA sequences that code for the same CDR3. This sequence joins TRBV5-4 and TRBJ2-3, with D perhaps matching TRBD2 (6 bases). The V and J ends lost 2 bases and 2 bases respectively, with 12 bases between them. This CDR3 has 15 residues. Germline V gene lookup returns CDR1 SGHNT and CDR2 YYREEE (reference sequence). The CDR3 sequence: CASSFSGSVTDTQYF. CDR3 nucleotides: TGTGCCAGCAGCTTCTCCGGGAGCGTCACAGATACGCAGTATTTT.

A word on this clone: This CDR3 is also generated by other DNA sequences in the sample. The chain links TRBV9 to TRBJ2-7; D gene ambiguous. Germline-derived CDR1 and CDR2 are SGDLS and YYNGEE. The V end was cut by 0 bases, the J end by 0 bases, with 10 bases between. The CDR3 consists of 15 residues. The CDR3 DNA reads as TGTGCCAGCAGCGTAGGACCGGTGAGCTCCTACGAGCAGTACTTC. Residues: CASSVGPVSSYEQYF.

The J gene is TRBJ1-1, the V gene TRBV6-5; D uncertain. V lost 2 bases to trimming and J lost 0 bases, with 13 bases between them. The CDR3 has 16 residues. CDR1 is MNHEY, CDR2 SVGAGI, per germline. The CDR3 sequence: CASSYPPGGVNTEAFF. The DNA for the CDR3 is TGTGCCAGCAGTTACCCTCCGGGTGGGGTGAACACTGAAGCTTTCTTT.

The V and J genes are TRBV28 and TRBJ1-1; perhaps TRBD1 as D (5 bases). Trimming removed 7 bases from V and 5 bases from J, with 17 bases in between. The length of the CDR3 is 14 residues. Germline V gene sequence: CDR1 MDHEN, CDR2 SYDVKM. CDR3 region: CASKSGGTGTEAFF. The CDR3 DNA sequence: TGTGCCAGCAAATCGGGGGGAACGGGTACTGAAGCTTTCTTT.